This TCR beta chain was sequenced for a study of patients and donors after allogeneic stem cell transplantation (TCRdb year 2020). V is cut by 4 bases and J by 1 base, and the space between the germline ends is 8 bases. CDR1 and CDR2 (LGHDT, YNNKEL) derive from the germline V gene (reference sequence). CDR3 length: 14 amino acids, cysteine to phenylalanine. Here the CDR3 DNA is all that survives: 42 bases in frame from base 1. This clonotype has a count of ten or more. Its cognate antigen has yet to be identified. Base qualities are missing; no much larger clone stands one base away. Libraries were made using RT-PCR. Sequenced on a NextSeq 550. Clones were called with MiXCR by TCRdb after fastp trimmed the public reads at Q25, and only in-frame beta chains were retained. Entries that share a CDR3 protein sequence are merged under the most common genes and DNA. Present in this sample are fewer than 25,000 distinct CDR3 sequences, 4.9% of which were seen just once. The ten largest clonotypes hold about 40% of the sample.

The V and J genes are TRBV3-1 and TRBJ1-5, with the D gene too uncertain to name. The sample comprised blood, either unsorted or a sorted T cell fraction (not recorded which). This receptor was obtained from a human donor who was either an allogeneic HSCT recipient or a stem cell or donor lymphocyte infusion donor (not recorded which). It is not recorded whose cells these are; they may come from a transplant donor. DNA sequence: TGTGCCAGCAGCCCCGGGTTCAGCAATCAGCCCCAGCATTTT. This translates into CASSPGFSNQPQHF.